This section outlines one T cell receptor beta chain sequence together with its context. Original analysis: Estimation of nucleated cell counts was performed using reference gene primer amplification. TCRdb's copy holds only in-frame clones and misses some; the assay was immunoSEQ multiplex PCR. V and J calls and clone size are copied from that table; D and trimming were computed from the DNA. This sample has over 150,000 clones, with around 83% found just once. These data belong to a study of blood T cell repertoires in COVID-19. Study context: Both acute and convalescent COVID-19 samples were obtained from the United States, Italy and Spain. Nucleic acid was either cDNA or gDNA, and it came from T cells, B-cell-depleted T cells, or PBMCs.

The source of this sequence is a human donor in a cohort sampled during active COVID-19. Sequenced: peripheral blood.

This CDR3 reads CASSKVCRGQEQYF. The CDR3 coding sequence is TGTGCCAGCAGCAAAGTGTGCAGGGGGCAAGAGCAGTACTTC. The V and J genes are TRBV21-1 and TRBJ2-7; TRBD1, the table's D call, was not compared with the DNA. TRBV21-1 counts as a pseudogene. This CDR3 comprises 14 residues.